The clone carrying this T cell receptor (beta chain) appeared a few times. What it recognizes is unknown. This specimen belongs to a study of regulatory T cells in long-lasting Graves disease. Whole-study findings and limits: Persistent disease was characterized by preferential usage of TRBV28, TRBJ1-2 and TRBJ2-5. New patients shared 800 to 1,000 public clonotypes, and persistent patients shared more, with 2,741.

The time point was: newly diagnosed GD, antithyroid drugs for less than 3 months. There was RNA extracted from PBMCs, and the TCR library was made from it. Assembly of TCR beta libraries relied on iRepertoire HTBI primers together with Arm-PCR of CDR3 regions. As handled by the study authors: Overall, samples carried approximately 56 TRBV and 14 TRBJ segments. MiXCR, applied by TCRdb to the multiplex PCR reads, yields one record per CDR3 protein. TCRdb's processing, not the authors', yielded these V and J calls. Of around 320,000 distinct CDR3 sequences in the sample, 15% to 20% were seen once. CDR3 size: 13 residues. V was clipped by 6 bases and J by 9 bases, with 17 bases between them. Germline CDR1 SNHLY, CDR2 FYNNEI. This sample was shared with a second study, whose subject was T cells in Graves' hyperthyroidism and ophthalmopathy. That publication notes: Blood samples included most of the expanded thyroid clonotypes exceeding 0.001.

The TCR originated in a man aged 40-55 years with Graves disease. This chain uses TRBV2 with TRBJ1-2; D unresolved. The sample was peripheral blood mononuclear cells (PBMCs), taken at new diagnosis, from a patient treated with antithyroid drugs. CDR3 in DNA: TGTGCCAGCAGCTCCCCCGGCATTGGGAGCTACACCTTC. It encodes CASSSPGIGSYTF.